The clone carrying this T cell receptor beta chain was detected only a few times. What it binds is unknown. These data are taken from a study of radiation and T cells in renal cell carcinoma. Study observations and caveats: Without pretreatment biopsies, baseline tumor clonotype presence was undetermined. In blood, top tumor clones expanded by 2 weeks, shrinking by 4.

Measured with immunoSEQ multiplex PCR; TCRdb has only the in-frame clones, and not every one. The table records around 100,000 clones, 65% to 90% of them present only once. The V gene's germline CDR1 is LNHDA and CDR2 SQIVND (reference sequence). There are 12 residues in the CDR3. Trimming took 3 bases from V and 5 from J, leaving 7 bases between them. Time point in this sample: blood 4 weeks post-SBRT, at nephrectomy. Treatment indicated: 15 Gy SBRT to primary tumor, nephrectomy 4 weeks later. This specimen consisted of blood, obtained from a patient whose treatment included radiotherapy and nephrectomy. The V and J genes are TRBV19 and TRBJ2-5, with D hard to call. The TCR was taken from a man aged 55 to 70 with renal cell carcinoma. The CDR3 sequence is CASSISSETQYF. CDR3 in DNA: TGTGCCAGTAGTATTTCAAGTGAGACCCAGTACTTC.